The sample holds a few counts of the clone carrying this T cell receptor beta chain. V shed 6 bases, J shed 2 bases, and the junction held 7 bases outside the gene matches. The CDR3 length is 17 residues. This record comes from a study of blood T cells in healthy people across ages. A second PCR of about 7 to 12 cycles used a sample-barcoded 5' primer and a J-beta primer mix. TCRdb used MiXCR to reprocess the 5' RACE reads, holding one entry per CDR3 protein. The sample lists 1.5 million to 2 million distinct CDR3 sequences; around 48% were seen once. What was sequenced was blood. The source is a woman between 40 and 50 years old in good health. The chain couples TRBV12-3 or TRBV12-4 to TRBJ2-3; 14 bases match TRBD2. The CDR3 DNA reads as TGTGCCAGCAGCCGGGGACTAGCGGGGGCCTACACAGATACGCAGTATTTT. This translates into CASSRGLAGAYTDTQYF.